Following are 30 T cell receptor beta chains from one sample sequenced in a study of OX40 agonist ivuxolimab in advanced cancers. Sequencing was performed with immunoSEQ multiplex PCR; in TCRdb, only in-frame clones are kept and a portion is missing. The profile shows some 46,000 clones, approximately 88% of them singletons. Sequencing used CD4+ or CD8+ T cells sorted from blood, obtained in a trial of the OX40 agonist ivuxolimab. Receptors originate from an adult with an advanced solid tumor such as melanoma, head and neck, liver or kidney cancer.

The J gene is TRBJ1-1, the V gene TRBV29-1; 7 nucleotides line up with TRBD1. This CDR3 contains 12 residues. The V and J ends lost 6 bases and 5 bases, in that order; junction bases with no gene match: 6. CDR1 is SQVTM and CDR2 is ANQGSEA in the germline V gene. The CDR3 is CSVRTGLTEAFF. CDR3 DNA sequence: TGCAGCGTCCGGACAGGACTTACTGAAGCTTTCTTT.

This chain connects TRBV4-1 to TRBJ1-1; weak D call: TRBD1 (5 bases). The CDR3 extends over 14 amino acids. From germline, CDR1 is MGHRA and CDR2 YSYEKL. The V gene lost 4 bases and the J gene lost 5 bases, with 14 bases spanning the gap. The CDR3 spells CASSPHGGGTEAFF. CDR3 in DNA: TGCGCCAGCAGCCCCCATGGGGGAGGGACTGAAGCTTTCTTT.

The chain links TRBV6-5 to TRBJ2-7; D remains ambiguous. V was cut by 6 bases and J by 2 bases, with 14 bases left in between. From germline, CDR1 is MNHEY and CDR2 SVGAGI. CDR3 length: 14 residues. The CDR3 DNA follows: TGTGCCAGCAGCGAGACCGAGTACGCCTACGAGCAGTACTTC. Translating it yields CASSETEYAYEQYF.

As DNA, the CDR3 is TGTGCCAGCGGTACGGGGGGCTCTAACGAGACCCAGTACTTC. Translation gives CASGTGGSNETQYF. This chain links TRBV21-1 with TRBJ2-5; no check of the table's D call, TRBD2, against the DNA was made. TRBV21-1 has pseudogene status. This CDR3 has 14 residues.

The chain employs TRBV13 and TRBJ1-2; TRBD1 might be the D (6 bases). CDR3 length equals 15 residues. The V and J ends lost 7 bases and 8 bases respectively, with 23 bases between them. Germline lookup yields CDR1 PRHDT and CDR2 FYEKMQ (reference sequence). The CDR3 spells CASTPEGDPFGGYTF. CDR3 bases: TGTGCCAGCACCCCCGAGGGGGACCCCTTCGGGGGCTACACCTTC. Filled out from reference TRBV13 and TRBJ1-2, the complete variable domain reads AAGVIQSPRHLIKEKRETATLKCYPIPRHDTVYWYQQGPGQDPQFLISFYEKMQSDKGSIPDRFSAQQFSDYHSELNMSSLELGDSALYFCASTPEGDPFGGYTFGSGTRLTVV.

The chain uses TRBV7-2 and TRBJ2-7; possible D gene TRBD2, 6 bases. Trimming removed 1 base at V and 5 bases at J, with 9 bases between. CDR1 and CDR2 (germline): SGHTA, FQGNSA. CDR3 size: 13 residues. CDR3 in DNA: TGTGCCAGCAGCTTAGGGGGCGGGAACGAGCAGTACTTC. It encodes CASSLGGGNEQYF.

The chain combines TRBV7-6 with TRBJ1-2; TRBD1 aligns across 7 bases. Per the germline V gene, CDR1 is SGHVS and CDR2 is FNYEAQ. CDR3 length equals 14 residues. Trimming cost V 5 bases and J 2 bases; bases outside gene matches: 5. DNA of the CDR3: TGTGCCAGCAGCCGCGGACAGGCGAACTATGGCTACACCTTC. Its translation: CASSRGQANYGYTF.

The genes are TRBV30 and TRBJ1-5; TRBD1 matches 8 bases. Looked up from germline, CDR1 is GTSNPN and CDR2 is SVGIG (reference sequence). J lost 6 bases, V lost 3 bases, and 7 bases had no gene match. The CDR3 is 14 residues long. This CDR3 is CAWSYDRGAQPQHF. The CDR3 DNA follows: TGTGCCTGGAGCTACGACAGGGGTGCTCAGCCCCAGCATTTT.

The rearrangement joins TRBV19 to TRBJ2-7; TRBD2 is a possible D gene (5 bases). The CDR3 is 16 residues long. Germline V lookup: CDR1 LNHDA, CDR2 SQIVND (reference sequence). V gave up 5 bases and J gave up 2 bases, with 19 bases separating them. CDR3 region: CASSVPGGDTTYEQYF. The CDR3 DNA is TGTGCCAGTAGTGTCCCCGGAGGCGACACCACCTACGAGCAGTACTTC.

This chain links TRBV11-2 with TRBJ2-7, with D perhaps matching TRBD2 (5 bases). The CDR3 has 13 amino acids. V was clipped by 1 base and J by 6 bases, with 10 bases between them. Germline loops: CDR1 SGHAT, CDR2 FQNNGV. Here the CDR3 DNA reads TGTGCCAGCAGCTTAGCGGGATCGCGCGAGCAGTACTTC. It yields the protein CASSLAGSREQYF.

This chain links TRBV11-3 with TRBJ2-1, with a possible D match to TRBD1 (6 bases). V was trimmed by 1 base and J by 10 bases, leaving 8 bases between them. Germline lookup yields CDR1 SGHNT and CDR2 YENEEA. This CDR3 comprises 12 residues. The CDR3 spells CASSLGGHEQFF. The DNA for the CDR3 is TGTGCCAGCAGCTTAGGGGGACACGAGCAGTTCTTC.

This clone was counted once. CDR3: CASTPGDEAFF. CDR3 coding DNA: TGTGCCAGCACCCCGGGGGATGAAGCTTTCTTT. This chain uses TRBV6-6 with TRBJ1-1, with D possibly TRBD1 on 5 matching bases. The CDR3 is made up of 11 amino acids. The V gene lost 7 bases and the J gene lost 7 bases, with 10 bases spanning the gap. Germline lookup yields CDR1 MNHNY and CDR2 SVGAGI (reference sequence).

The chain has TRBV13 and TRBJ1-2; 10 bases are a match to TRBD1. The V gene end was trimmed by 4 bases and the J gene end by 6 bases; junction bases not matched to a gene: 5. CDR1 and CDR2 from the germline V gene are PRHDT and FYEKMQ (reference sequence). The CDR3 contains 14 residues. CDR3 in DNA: TGTGCCAGCAGCTCCGGGACAGGGGCTGATGGCTACACCTTC. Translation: CASSSGTGADGYTF.

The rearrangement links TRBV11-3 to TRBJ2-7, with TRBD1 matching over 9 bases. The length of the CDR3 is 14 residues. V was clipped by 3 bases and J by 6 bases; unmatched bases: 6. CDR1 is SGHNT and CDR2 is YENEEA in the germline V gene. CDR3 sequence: CASSLGDRDAEQYF. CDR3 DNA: TGTGCCAGCAGCTTGGGGGACAGGGATGCCGAGCAGTACTTC.

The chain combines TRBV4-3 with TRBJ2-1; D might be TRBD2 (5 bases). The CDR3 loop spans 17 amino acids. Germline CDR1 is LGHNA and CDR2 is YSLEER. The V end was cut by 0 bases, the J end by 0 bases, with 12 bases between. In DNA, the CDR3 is TGCGCCAGCAGCCAAGATCCGGAGCGGTTCTCCTACAATGAGCAGTTCTTC. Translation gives CASSQDPERFSYNEQFF.

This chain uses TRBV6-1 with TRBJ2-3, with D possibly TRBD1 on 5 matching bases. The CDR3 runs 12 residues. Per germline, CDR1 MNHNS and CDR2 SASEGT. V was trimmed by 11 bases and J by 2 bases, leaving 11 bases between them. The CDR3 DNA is TGTGCCGGGGCCGAATACACAGATACGCAGTATTTT. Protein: CAGAEYTDTQYF.

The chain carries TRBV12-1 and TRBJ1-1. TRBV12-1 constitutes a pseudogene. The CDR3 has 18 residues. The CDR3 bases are TGTGCCAGCAGCTTTGGTGTTGGCGGGCCAGGGCCGGCCACTGAAGCTTTCTTT. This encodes CASSFGVGGPGPATEAFF.

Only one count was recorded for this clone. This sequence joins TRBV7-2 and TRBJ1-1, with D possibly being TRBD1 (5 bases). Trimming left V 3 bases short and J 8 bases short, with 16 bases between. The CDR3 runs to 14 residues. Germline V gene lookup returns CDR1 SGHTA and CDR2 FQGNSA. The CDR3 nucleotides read TGTGCCAGCAGCTTTGGGAGGGGTCTACCCGAAGCTTTCTTT. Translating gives CASSFGRGLPEAFF.

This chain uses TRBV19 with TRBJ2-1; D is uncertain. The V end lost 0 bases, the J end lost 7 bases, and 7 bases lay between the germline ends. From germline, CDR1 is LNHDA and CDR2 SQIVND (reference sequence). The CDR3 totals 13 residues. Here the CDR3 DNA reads TGTGCCAGTAGTATAGATTTGGGAAATGAGCAGTTCTTC. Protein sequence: CASSIDLGNEQFF.

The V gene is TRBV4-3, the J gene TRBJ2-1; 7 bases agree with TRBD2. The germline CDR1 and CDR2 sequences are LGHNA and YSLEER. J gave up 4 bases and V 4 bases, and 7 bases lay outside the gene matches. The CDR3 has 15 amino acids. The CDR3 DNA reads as TGCGCCAGCAGCCCGGTGGGGGGGGGATACAATGAGCAGTTCTTC. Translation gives CASSPVGGGYNEQFF.

CDR3 DNA sequence: TGTGCCAACGACGATGGGCGGGAGCCCGGGGAGCTGTTTTTT. Protein sequence: CANDDGREPGELFF. The chain carries TRBV7-9 and TRBJ2-2, with 7 bases that match TRBD2. Germline loops: CDR1 SEHNR, CDR2 FQNEAQ (reference sequence). CDR3 size: 14 residues. J gave up 6 bases and V 10 bases, and 11 bases lay outside the gene matches.

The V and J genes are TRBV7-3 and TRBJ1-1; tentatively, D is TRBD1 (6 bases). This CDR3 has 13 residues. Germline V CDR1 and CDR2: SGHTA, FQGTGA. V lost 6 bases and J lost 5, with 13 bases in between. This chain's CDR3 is CASSQTGRTEAFF. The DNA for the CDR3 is TGTGCCAGCAGTCAAACAGGGAGGACTGAAGCTTTCTTT.

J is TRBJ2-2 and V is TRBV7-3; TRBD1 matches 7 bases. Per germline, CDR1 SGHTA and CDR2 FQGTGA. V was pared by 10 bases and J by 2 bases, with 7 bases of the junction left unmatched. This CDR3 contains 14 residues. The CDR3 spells CATTGTVNTGELFF. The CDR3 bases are TGTGCCACCACCGGGACAGTTAACACCGGGGAGCTGTTTTTT. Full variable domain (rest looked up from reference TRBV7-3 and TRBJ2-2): GAGVSQTPSNKVTEKGKYVELRCDPISGHTALYWYRQSLGQGPEFLIYFQGTGAADDSGLPNDRFFAVRPEGSVSTLKIQRTERGDSAVYLCATTGTVNTGELFFGEGSRLTVL.

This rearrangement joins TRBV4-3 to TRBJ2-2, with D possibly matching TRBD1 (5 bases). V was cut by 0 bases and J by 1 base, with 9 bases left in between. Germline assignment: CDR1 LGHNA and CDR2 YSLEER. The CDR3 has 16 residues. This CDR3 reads CASSQESQGNTGELFF. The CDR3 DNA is TGCGCCAGCAGCCAAGAAAGTCAGGGGAACACCGGGGAGCTGTTTTTT.

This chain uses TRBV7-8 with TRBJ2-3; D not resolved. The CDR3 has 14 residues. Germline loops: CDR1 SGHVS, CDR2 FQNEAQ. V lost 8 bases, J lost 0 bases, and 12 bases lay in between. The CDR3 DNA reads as TGTGCCAGCGCCCGAAAGGCTAGCACAGATACGCAGTATTTT. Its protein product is CASARKASTDTQYF.

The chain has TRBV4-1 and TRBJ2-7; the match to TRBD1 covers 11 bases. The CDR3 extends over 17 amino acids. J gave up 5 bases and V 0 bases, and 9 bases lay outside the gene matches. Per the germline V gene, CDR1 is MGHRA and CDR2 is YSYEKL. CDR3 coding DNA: TGCGCCAGCAGCCAAGACCCGGGACAGGGGGTAAGCGACGAGCAGTACTTC. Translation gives CASSQDPGQGVSDEQYF.

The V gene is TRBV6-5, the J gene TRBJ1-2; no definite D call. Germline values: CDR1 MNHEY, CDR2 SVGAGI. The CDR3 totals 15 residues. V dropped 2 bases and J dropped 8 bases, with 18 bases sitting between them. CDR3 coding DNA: TGTGCCAGCAGTTACCGGGGTGGGCCGAGGAGCGGCTACACCTTC. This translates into CASSYRGGPRSGYTF.

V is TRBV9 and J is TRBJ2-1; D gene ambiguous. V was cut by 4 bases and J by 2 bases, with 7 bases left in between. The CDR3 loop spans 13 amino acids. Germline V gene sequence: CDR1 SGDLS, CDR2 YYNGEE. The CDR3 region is CASSFGPYNEQFF. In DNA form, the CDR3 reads TGTGCCAGCAGCTTCGGCCCCTACAATGAGCAGTTCTTC.

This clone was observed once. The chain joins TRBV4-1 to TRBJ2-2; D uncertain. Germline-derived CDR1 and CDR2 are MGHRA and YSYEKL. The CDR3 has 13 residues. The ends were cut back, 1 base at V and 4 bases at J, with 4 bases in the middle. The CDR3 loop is CASSQGVTGELFF. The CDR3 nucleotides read TGCGCCAGCAGCCAAGGGGTCACCGGGGAGCTGTTTTTT.

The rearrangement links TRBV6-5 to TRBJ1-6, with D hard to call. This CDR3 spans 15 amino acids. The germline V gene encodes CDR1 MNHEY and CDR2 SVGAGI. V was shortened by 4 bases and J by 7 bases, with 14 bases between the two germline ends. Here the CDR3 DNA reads TGTGCCAGCAGTTCCCCGGGAGGGCTCAATTCACCCCTCCACTTT. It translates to CASSSPGGLNSPLHF.